This T cell receptor (beta chain) was identified in a study of shared clonotypes between healthy human individuals. Background on the study: There were three CD4 naive, three CD4 memory, two CD8 naive and one CD8 memory plates per donor.

This CDR3 has 15 residues. Trimming took 2 bases from V and 5 from J; bases not matched to a gene: 7. Germline loops: CDR1 SGHNT, CDR2 YENEEA. Findings and limits, study-wide: Non-shared clonotypes had lower generation probabilities than clonotypes shared by all four sorted-subset donors. Among donors, sharing of clonotypes was expected to be affected by sequencing depth. Rarefaction gave evidence that sorted-subset sequencing remained incomplete despite large depth.

The assay was immunoSEQ multiplex PCR, and TCRdb's table has in-frame clones only and misses some. The repertoire holds 2 million to 3 million clones, approximately 93% seen once, with more than 0.35% in the top ten. As concerns this clone: Its antigen is not identified.

This receptor was identified in a young man in good health. Some clones in this sample may be carry-over from other donors' samples. Sequencing input: naive CD4+ T cells from PBMCs. Described subset: CD45RA+ positively selected. V gene TRBV11-3 combines with J gene TRBJ2-7; the match to TRBD1 covers 9 bases. In nucleotides, the CDR3 is TGTGCCAGCAGCTTAAACAGGGGGCTACTGAACGAGCAGTACTTC. This translates into CASSLNRGLLNEQYF.